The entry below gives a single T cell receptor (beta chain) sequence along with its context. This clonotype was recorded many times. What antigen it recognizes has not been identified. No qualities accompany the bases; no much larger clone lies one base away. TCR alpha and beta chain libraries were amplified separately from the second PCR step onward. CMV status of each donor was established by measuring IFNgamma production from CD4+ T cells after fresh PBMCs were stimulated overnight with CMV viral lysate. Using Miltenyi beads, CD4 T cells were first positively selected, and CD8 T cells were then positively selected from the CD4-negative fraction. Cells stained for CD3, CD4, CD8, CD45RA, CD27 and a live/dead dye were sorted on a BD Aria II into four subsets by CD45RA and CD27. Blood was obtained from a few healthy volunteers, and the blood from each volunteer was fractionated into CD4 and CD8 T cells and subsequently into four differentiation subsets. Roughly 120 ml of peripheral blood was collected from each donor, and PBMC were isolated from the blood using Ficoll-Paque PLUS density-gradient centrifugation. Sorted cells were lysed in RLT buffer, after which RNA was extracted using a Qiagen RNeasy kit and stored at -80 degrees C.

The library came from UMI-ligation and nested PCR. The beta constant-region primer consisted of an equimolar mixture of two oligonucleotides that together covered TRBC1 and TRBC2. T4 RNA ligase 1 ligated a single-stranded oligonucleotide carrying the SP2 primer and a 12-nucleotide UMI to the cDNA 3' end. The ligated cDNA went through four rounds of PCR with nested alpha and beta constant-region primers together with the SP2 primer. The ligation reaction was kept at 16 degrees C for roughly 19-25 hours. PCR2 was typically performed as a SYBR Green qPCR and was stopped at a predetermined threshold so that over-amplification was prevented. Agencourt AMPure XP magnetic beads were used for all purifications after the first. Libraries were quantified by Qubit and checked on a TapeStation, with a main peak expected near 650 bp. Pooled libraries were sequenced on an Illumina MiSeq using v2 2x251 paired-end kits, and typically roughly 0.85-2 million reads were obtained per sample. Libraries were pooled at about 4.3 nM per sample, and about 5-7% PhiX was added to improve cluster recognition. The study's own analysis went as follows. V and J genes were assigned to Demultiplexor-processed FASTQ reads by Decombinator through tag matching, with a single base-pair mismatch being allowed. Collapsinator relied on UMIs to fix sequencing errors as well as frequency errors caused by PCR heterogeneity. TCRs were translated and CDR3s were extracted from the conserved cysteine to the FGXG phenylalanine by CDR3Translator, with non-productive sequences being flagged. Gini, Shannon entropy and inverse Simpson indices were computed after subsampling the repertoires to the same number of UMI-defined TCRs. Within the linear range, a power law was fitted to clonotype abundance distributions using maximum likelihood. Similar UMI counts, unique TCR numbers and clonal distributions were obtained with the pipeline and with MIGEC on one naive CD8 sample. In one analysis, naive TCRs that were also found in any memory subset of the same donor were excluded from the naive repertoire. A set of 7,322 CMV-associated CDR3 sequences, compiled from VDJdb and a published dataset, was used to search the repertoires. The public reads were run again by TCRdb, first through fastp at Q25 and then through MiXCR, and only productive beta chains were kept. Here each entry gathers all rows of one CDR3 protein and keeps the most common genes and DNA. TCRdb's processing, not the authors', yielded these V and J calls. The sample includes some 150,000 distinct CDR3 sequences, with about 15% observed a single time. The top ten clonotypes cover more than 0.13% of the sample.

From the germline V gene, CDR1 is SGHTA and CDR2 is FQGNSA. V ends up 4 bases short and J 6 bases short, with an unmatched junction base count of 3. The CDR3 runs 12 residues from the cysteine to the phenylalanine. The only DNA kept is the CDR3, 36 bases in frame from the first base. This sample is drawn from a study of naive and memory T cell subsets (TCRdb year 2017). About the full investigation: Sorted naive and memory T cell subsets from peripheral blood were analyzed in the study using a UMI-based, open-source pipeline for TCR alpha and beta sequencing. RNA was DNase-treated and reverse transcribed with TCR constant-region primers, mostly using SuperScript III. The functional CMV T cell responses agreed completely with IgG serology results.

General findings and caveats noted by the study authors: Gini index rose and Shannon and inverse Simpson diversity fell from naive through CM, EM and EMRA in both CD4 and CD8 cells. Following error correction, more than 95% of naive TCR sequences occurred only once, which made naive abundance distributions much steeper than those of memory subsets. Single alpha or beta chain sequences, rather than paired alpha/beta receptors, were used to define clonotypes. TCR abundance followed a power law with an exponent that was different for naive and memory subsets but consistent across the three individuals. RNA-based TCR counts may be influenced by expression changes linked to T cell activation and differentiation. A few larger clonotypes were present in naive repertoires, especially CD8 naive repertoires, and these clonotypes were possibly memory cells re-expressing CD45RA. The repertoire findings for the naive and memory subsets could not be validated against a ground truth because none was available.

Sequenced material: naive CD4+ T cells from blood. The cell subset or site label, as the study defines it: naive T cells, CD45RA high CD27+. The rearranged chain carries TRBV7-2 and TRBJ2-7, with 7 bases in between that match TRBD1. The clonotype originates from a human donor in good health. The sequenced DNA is TGTGCCAGCAGCTCCTACAGGGGCGAGCAGTACTTC. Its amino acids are CASSSYRGEQYF.